The 5 T cell receptor beta chains listed next were all sequenced from one sample in a study of blood T cells in healthy people across ages. The authors ran a second PCR of about 7 to 12 cycles using a sample-barcoded 5' primer and a J-beta primer mix. TCRdb re-analysed the 5' RACE reads in MiXCR, keeping a single row per CDR3 protein. Of around 1,000,000 distinct CDR3 sequences listed, around 25% are singletons. These data were likewise used in another study, on T cells of mothers and their children.

The sample taken for sequencing was blood. All receptors derive from a girl aged 2-9 years in good health.

J is TRBJ1-4 and V is TRBV12-3 or TRBV12-4, with unresolved D. Trimming left V 5 bases short and J 8 bases short, with 12 bases between. This CDR3 contains 13 residues. The CDR3 coding sequence is TGTGCCAGCAGTAGGGAGGGAGAGGAAAAACTGTTTTTT. Protein sequence: CASSREGEEKLFF.

The CDR3 DNA reads TGTGCCAGCAGCTCCTTGCGGGCCTCGACAGGAAATGGCTACACCTTC. This codes for CASSSLRASTGNGYTF. The chain employs TRBV6-5 and TRBJ1-2; possible D gene TRBD1, 6 bases. The CDR3 totals 16 residues. The V end lost 6 bases, the J end lost 6 bases, and 23 bases lay between the germline ends. Germline lookup yields CDR1 MNHEY and CDR2 SVGAGI.

The gene calls are TRBV29-1 and TRBJ2-1; 9 positions agree with TRBD1. J gave up 1 base and V 7 bases, and 5 bases lay outside the gene matches. The CDR3 totals 14 residues. Germline V gives CDR1 SQVTM, CDR2 ANQGSEA. Here the CDR3 reads CSGQGEGSYNEQFF. In DNA form, the CDR3 reads TGCAGCGGACAGGGGGAAGGGTCCTACAATGAGCAGTTCTTC.

This rearrangement joins TRBV7-9 to TRBJ1-1; D is undetermined. Germline loops: CDR1 SEHNR, CDR2 FQNEAQ (reference sequence). V dropped 5 bases and J dropped 2 bases, with 15 bases sitting between them. The CDR3 sequence is 15 residues long. CDR3 residues: CASSLPANGNTEAFF. DNA for the CDR3: TGTGCCAGCAGCCTCCCGGCAAACGGAAACACTGAAGCTTTCTTT.

The J gene is TRBJ2-2, the V gene TRBV6-1, with D hard to call. The CDR3 sequence is 15 residues long. Germline V gene data show CDR1 as MNHNS and CDR2 as SASEGT. The V gene lost 1 base and the J gene lost 4 bases, with 10 bases spanning the gap. CDR3 loop: CASSEVYSPTGELFF. The CDR3 DNA reads as TGTGCCAGCAGTGAAGTGTACAGTCCCACCGGGGAGCTGTTTTTT.